A selection of T cell receptor beta chains follows, all from one sample in a study of CD8+CD57+ T cells in acquired aplastic anemia. One entry per CDR3 protein results from TCRdb running MiXCR on the reads. The data contain around 130,000 distinct CDR3 sequences, approximately 61% of them singletons. Input material: sorted CD4+, CD8+, or CD8+CD57+ T cells (not recorded which) from PBMCs. These receptor sequences come from a human donor with aplastic anemia. CDR3s include the opening cysteine and the closing phenylalanine or tryptophan. Fields, in order: clone size, V gene, CDR3 length, D gene, J gene, CDR3 DNA, CDR3 protein. A D gene is named only where the DNA matches it firmly. Rows may omit the clone size; those that give it use once, few, many or a size class.

NA	TRBV2	15	TRBD1	TRBJ1-6	TGTGCCAGCACGGGACAGGGCCGGCTAAATTCACCCCTCCACTTT	CASTGQGRLNSPLHF
few	TRBV15	15	NA	TRBJ2-3	TGTGCCACCGAGAAAGACACGACGGGCGCAGATACGCAGTATTTT	CATEKDTTGADTQYF
NA	TRBV14	15	TRBD1	TRBJ2-3	TGTGCCAGCAGCCCGGGACAGGGGGCAGCAGATACGCAGTATTTT	CASSPGQGAADTQYF
NA	TRBV20-1	12	NA	TRBJ2-5	TGCAGTGCTAGAGTTAGTCTCGGGACCCAGTACTTC	CSARVSLGTQYF
many	TRBV12-3/TRBV12-4	15	TRBD1	TRBJ1-2	TGTGCCAGCAGACTTACAGGGGACGCTAACTATGGCTACACCTTC	CASRLTGDANYGYTF
medium-sized	TRBV9	15	TRBD1	TRBJ1-6	TGTGCCAGCAGCGATGGGACAGGGGAGCGAGTGGCCCTCCACTTT	CASSDGTGERVALHF
few	TRBV24-1	15	NA	TRBJ2-1	TGTGCCACCAGCGCCTCAACTAGCCCATACAATGAGCAGTTCTTC	CATSASTSPYNEQFF
NA	TRBV10-1	15	NA	TRBJ2-1	TGCGCCAGCAGAGACAGGCTGAGCTCCTACAATGAGCAGTTCTTC	CASRDRLSSYNEQFF
NA	TRBV25-1	17	TRBD1	TRBJ2-5	TGTGCCAGCAGTGAATCCCTCAAGCAGGGGGCCGGAGAGACCCAGTACTTC	CASSESLKQGAGETQYF
NA	TRBV5-4	16	TRBD2	TRBJ2-3	TGTGCCAGCAGCTTGGCTAGCGGGACGTCAACAGATACGCAGTATTTT	CASSLASGTSTDTQYF
once	TRBV7-8	14	NA	TRBJ2-7	TGTGCCAGCAGCTCTCCCTGGGGGTACTACGAGCAGTACTTC	CASSSPWGYYEQYF
NA	TRBV19	15	NA	TRBJ2-1	TGTGCCAGTCACAGGACAACCCTATCCTACAATGAGCAGTTCTTC	CASHRTTLSYNEQFF
NA	TRBV7-2	14	TRBD2	TRBJ2-7	TGTGCCAGCAGCTTAGCTGGGACTACCTACGAGCAGTACTTC	CASSLAGTTYEQYF
NA	TRBV4-1	13	NA	TRBJ2-7	TGCGCCAGCAGCCAAGACCCAGGGGACGTGCAGTACTTC	CASSQDPGDVQYF
once	TRBV27	12	NA	TRBJ2-1	TGTGCCAGCCCGGGCGGCCATGATGAGCAGTTCTTC	CASPGGHDEQFF
NA	TRBV2	15	TRBD2	TRBJ2-4	TGTGCCAGCAGCCCGACTAGCGGGGGGGAAAACATTCATTACTTC	CASSPTSGGENIHYF